The rows below give T cell receptor beta chains drawn from one sample of a study of T cells in localized non-small cell lung cancer. The data were produced by immunoSEQ multiplex PCR, yet TCRdb's version contains in-frame clones alone and is incomplete. The top ten clones hold approximately 6.8% of a sample with around 33,000 clones, about 83% of them seen once. The specimen comprised peripheral blood, sampled before any cancer treatment. The receptors stem from a woman between 40 and 69 years old with stage I lung adenocarcinoma. Each CDR3 is given with its conserved first and last residue. A D gene is named only where the DNA matches it firmly. Not all rows give a size; the values are once, few, many and, for expanded clones, a class.

d_call	v_call	j_call	clone_size	cdr3_aa	cdr3_nt
-	TRBV11-2	TRBJ2-7	-	CASSLDLSRPGSLITYEQYF	TGTGCCAGCAGCTTAGACCTATCACGTCCGGGCAGCCTTATAACCTACGAGCAGTACTTC
TRBD1	TRBV7-8	TRBJ2-3	-	CASSSWTGGRSDTQYF	TGTGCCAGCAGCTCGTGGACAGGGGGACGCTCGGATACGCAGTATTTT
-	TRBV5-4	TRBJ1-2	-	CASSLATGVYEVTF	TGTGCCAGCAGCTTGGCTACGGGGGTCTATGAGGTCACCTTC
TRBD1	TRBV15	TRBJ1-2	-	CATSSGLTPGGDYGYTF	TGTGCCACCAGCAGCGGGTTGACGCCAGGGGGGGACTATGGCTACACCTTC
TRBD1	TRBV27	TRBJ1-2	few	CASSSPLQGQGYTF	TGTGCCAGCAGTTCCCCACTACAGGGGCAGGGCTACACCTTC
TRBD2	TRBV6-5	TRBJ2-1	-	CGAGKIPGEQFF	TGTGGAGCGGGAAAGATACCGGGAGAGCAGTTCTTC
-	TRBV27	TRBJ2-1	-	CASRNDRKATSEQFF	TGTGCCAGCAGGAACGACAGGAAAGCGACGAGTGAGCAGTTCTTC
TRBD1	TRBV6-1	TRBJ1-5	-	CATRQGNQPQHF	TGTGCCACCAGACAGGGGAATCAGCCCCAGCATTTT
TRBD1	TRBV6-6	TRBJ1-4	-	CASSRTGANEKLFF	TGTGCCAGCAGTCGGACAGGGGCTAATGAAAAACTGTTTTTT
TRBD1	TRBV28	TRBJ1-2	-	CASSPTDRAYGYGYTF	TGTGCCAGCAGTCCTACTGACAGGGCGTATGGCTATGGCTACACCTTC
TRBD2	TRBV27	TRBJ2-3	-	CAKRPGLAGSTDTQYF	TGTGCCAAGAGACCGGGACTAGCGGGGAGCACAGATACGCAGTATTTT
-	TRBV5-1	TRBJ2-5	-	CASSGTAGETQYF	TGCGCCAGCAGCGGGACGGCGGGAGAGACCCAGTACTTC
-	TRBV7-6	TRBJ1-2	-	CASSPEEGGYTF	TGTGCCAGCAGCCCAGAGGAGGGAGGCTACACCTTC
-	TRBV19	TRBJ1-5	-	CASSNLNQPQHF	TGTGCCAGTAGTAATCTCAATCAGCCCCAGCATTTT
TRBD1	TRBV6-1	TRBJ2-5	-	CASSEGAGGRETQYF	TGTGCCAGCAGTGAAGGGGCAGGGGGACGGGAGACCCAGTACTTC
TRBD1	TRBV11-3	TRBJ1-6	-	CASSTPRTGMSNSPLHF	TGTGCCAGCAGCACCCCGAGGACAGGAATGAGTAATTCACCCCTCCACTTT
-	TRBV7-8	TRBJ2-7	-	CASSFETGTNEQYF	TGTGCCAGCAGCTTTGAAACAGGGACCAACGAGCAGTACTTC
-	TRBV6-6	TRBJ2-7	-	CASSSHMEGDEQYF	TGTGCCAGCAGTTCTCACATGGAGGGGGACGAGCAGTACTTC
-	TRBV28	TRBJ2-3	-	CASSLTQSDTQYF	TGTGCCAGCAGTTTAACTCAGTCAGATACGCAGTATTTT
-	TRBV5-1	TRBJ1-1	-	CASSPDGRNTEAFF	TGCGCCAGCAGCCCCGACGGAAGGAACACTGAAGCTTTCTTT
-	TRBV11-2	TRBJ1-4	-	CASSLERLLNEKLFF	TGTGCCAGCAGCTTAGAAAGGCTTTTAAATGAAAAACTGTTTTTT
-	TRBV15	TRBJ2-1	few	CATSGDKTGRSSYNEQFF	TGTGCCACCAGCGGGGACAAAACAGGGAGGAGCTCCTACAATGAGCAGTTCTTC
-	TRBV2	TRBJ1-4	-	CASRQGNEKLFF	TGTGCCAGCAGACAGGGTAATGAAAAACTGTTTTTT